This TCR beta chain was captured in a study of breast tumors, draining lymph nodes, adjacent tissues. Points from the study as a whole: Tumors had less TCR diversity than lymph nodes, more than nontumor tissue. Luminal-like breast cancer showed significantly greater tumor-nontumor repertoire similarity than basal-like breast cancer did. Tumor T cell lymph node origin was a supported hypothesis, not proven. The data were judged consistent with most tumor T cells coming from lymph node and expanding in tumor.

There are 14 residues in the CDR3. The ends lost 5 bases at V and 6 bases at J; junction bases unmatched: 8. Germline V CDR1 and CDR2: DFQATT, SNEGSKA (reference sequence). TCRdb analysed the multiplex PCR reads with MiXCR anew, one entry per CDR3 protein. The table shows tens of thousands of distinct CDR3 sequences, with roughly 23% occurring only once. Many counts were recorded for this clonotype. Antigen: not known. The chain joins TRBV20-1 to TRBJ2-7; 12 bases line up with TRBD2. Sequencing input: breast tumor tissue. The clonotype originates from a female donor with breast cancer. Some clones in this sample may be carry-over from other donors' samples. The CDR3 DNA follows: TGCAGTGCTCCCCGACTAGCGGGAGCGGGCGAGCAGTACTTC. Its protein product is CSAPRLAGAGEQYF.